This T cell receptor (beta chain) derives from a study of cytomegalovirus exposure and HLA in healthy donors. Study background: From HLA-typed donors, an early data release held some 80 million unique TCRs.

With 60 Vbeta and 13 Jbeta primers, the PCR was carried out. Generated by immunoSEQ multiplex PCR, the TCRdb table keeps only in-frame clones and is missing some. The sample includes approximately 140,000 clones, around 72% of them seen just once. Sequencing was performed on PBMCs. The sequence was obtained from a middle-aged woman in good health and CMV-seronegative.

CDR3: CAWDRVNTEAFF. DNA of the CDR3: TGTGCCTGGGACAGGGTGAACACTGAAGCTTTCTTT. The rearrangement links TRBV30 to TRBJ1-1; 7 nucleotides match TRBD1. V lost 5 bases and J lost 0; bases outside the gene matches: 0. This CDR3 has 12 amino acids. The V gene's germline CDR1 is GTSNPN and CDR2 SVGIG (reference sequence).